This entry concerns a single T cell receptor beta chain. These data belong to a study of blood T cell repertoires in COVID-19. Overall study context: Acute-phase and convalescent COVID-19 samples originated in the United States, Italy and Spain. Nucleic acid was either cDNA or gDNA, and it came from T cells, B-cell-depleted T cells, or PBMCs.

Participant reports of clinical history set cohort assignment. Original methodology: Scientists estimated how many nucleated cells there were by amplifying reference gene primers. Produced via immunoSEQ multiplex PCR; TCRdb's table is partial and in-frame only. V and J calls and clone size follow that table, whereas D and trimming were derived from the DNA. The table lists about 330,000 clones, around 87% of them singletons. The CDR3 extends over 18 amino acids. This TCR was recovered from a woman younger than 45 who had recovered from COVID-19. This chain joins TRBV12-2 and TRBJ1-5. TRBV12-2 is labeled a pseudogene. The sample was PBMCs or T cells enriched from blood (not recorded which). The CDR3 nucleotides are TGTGCAAGTCGCTTAATGATATTCCGGGGTTTTTGCCATCAGCCCCAGCATTTT. It is translated as CASRLMIFRGFCHQPQHF.